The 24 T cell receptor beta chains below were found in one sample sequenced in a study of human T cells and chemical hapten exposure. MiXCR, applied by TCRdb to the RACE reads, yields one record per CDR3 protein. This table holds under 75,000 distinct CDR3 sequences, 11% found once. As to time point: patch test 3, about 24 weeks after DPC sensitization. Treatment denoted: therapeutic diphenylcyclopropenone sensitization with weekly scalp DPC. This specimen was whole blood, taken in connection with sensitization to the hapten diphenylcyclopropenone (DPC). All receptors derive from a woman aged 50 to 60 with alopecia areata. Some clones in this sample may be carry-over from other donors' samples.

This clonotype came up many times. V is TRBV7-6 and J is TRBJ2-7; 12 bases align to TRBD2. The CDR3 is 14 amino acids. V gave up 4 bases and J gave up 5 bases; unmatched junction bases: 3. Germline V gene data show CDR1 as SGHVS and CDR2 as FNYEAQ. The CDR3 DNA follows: TGTGCCAGCAGCTCCGGACTAGCGGGAAACGAGCAGTACTTC. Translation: CASSSGLAGNEQYF.

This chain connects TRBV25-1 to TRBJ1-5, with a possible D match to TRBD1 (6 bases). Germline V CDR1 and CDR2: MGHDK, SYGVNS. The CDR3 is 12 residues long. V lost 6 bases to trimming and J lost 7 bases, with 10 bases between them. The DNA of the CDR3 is TGTGCCAGCAGCACAGGGCCCCAGCCCCAGCATTTT. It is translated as CASSTGPQPQHF.

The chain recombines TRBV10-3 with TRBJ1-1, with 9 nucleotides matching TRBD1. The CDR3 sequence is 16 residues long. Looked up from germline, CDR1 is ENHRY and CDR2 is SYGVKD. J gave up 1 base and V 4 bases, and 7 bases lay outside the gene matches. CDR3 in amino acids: CAISGTGTGSNTEAFF. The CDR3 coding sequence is TGTGCCATCAGTGGGACTGGGACAGGGTCGAACACTGAAGCTTTCTTT.

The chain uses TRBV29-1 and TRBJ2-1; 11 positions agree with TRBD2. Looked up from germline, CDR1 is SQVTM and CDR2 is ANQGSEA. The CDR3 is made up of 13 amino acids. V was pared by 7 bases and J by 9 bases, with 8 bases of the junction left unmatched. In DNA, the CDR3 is TGCAGCGGGTCACTAGCGGGAGTAACTGAGCAGTTCTTC. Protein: CSGSLAGVTEQFF.

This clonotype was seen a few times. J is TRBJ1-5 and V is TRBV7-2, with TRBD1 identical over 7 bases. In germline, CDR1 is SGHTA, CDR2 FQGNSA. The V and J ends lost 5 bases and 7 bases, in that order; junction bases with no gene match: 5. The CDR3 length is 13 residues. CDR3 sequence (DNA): TGTGCCAGCAGCGGTGGGACAGCGCAGCCCCAGCATTTT. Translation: CASSGGTAQPQHF.

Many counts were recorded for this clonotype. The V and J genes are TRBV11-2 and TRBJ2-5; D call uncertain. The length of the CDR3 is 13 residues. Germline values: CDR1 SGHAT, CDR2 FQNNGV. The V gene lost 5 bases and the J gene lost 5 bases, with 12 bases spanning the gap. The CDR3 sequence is CASSPEDGETQYF. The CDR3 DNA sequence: TGTGCCAGCAGCCCCGAGGACGGGGAGACCCAGTACTTC. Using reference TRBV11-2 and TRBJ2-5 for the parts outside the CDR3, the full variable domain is EAGVAQSPRYKIIEKRQSVAFWCNPISGHATLYWYQQILGQGPKLLIQFQNNGVVDDSQLPKDRFSAERLKGVDSTLKIQPAKLEDSAVYLCASSPEDGETQYFGPGTRLLVL.

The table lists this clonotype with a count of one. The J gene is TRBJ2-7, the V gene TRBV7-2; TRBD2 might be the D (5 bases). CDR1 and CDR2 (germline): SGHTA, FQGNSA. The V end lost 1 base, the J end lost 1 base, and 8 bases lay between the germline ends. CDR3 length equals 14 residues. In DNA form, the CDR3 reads TGTGCCAGCAGCTTAGGTGGGGAGTCCTACGAGCAGTACTTC. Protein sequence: CASSLGGESYEQYF.

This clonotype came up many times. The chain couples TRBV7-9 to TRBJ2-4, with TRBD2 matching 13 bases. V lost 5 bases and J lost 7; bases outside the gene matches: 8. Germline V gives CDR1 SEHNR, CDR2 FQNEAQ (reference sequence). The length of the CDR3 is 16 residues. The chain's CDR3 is CASSPTSGGAGNIQYF. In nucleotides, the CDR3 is TGTGCCAGCAGCCCCACTAGCGGGGGGGCCGGGAACATTCAGTACTTC.

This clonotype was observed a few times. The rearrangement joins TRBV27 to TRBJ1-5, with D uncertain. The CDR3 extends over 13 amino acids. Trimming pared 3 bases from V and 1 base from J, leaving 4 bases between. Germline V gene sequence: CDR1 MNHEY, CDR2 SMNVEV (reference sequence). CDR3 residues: CASSFLSNQPQHF. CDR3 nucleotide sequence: TGTGCCAGCAGTTTCTTGAGCAATCAGCCCCAGCATTTT.

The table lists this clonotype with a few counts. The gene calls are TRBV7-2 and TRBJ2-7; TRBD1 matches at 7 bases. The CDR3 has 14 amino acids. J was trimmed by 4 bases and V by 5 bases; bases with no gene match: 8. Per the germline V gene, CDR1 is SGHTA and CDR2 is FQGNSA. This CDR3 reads CASSARQGQYEQYF. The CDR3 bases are TGTGCCAGCAGCGCTCGACAGGGTCAGTACGAGCAGTACTTC.

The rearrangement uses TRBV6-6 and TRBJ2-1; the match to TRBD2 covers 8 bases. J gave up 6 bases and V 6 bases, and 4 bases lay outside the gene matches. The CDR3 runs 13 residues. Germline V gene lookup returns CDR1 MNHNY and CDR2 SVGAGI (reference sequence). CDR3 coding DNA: TGTGCCAGCAGGCCCCTAGCGGGCAATGAGCAGTTCTTC. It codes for CASRPLAGNEQFF.

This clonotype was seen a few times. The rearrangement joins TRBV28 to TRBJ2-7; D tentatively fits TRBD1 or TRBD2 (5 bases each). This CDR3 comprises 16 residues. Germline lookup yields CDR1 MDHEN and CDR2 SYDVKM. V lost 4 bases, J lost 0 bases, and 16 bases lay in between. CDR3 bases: TGTGCCAGCAGTTCCGCCGGGACCCAAGGCTCCTACGAGCAGTACTTC. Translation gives CASSSAGTQGSYEQYF.

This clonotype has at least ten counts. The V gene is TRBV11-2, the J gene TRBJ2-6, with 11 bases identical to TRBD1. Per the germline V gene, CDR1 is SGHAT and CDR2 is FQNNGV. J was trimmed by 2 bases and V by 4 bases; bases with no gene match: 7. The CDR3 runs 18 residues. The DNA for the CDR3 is TGTGCCAGCAGCTGGCGGACAGGGGGCGGAACTGGGGCCAACGTCCTGACTTTC. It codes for CASSWRTGGGTGANVLTF.

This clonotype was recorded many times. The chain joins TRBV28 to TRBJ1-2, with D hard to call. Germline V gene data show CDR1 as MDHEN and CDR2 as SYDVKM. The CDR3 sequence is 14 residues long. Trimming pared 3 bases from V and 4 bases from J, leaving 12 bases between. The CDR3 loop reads CASSFGDSVYGYTF. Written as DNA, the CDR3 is TGTGCCAGCAGTTTTGGGGATAGCGTCTATGGCTACACCTTC.

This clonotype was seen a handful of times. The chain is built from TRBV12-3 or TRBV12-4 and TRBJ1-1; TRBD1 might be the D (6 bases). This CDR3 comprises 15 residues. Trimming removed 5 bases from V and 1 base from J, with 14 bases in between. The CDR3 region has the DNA TGTGCCAGCAGTCCCGGACAGAGAAAGAACACTGAAGCTTTCTTT. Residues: CASSPGQRKNTEAFF.

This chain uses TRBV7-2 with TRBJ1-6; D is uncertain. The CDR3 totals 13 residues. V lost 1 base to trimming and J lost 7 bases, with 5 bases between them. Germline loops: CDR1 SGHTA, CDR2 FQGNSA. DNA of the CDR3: TGTGCCAGCAGCTTAGGGTTGAATTCACCCCTCCACTTT. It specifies CASSLGLNSPLHF.

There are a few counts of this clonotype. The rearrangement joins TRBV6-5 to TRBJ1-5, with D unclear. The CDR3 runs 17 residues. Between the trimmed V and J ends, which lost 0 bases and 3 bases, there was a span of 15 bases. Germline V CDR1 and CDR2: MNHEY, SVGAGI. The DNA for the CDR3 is TGTGCCAGCAGTTACTCTGGCAGTCCCCCCCTCAATCAGCCCCAGCATTTT. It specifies CASSYSGSPPLNQPQHF.

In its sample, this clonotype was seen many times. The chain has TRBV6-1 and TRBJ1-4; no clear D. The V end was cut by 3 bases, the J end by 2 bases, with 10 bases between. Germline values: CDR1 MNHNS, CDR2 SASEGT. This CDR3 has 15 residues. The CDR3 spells CASSEEAATNEKLFF. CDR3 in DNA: TGTGCCAGCAGTGAGGAAGCAGCCACTAATGAAAAACTGTTTTTT.

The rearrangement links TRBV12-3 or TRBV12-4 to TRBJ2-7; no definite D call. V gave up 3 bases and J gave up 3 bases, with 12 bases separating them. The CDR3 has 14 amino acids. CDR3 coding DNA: TGTGCCAGCAGTTTCATCGGCAGAAACTACGAGCAGTACTTC. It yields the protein CASSFIGRNYEQYF.

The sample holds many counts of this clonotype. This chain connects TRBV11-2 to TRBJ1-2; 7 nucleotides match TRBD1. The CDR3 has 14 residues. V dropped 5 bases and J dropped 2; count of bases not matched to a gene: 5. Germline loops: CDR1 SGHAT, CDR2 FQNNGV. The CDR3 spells CASSPGTANYGYTF. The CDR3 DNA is TGTGCCAGCAGCCCCGGGACAGCGAACTATGGCTACACCTTC.

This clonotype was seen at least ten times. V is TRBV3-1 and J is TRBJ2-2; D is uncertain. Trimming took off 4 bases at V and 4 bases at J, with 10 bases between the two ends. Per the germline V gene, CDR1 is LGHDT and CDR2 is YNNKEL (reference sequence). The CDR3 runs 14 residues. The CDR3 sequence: CASSPRIATGELFF. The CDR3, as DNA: TGTGCCAGCAGCCCCCGAATCGCCACCGGGGAGCTGTTTTTT.

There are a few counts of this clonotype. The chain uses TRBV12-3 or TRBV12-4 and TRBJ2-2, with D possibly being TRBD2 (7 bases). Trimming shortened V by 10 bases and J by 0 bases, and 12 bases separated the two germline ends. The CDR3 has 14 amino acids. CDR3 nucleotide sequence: TGTGCCAACCGAGGGGGGGCGAACACCGGGGAGCTGTTTTTT. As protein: CANRGGANTGELFF.

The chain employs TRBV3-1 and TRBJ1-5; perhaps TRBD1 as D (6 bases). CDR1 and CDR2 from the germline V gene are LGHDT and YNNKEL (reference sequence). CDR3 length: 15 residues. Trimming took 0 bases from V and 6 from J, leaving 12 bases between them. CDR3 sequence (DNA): TGTGCCAGCAGCCAAGATCCGGGGGCTGGTCAGCCCCAGCATTTT. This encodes CASSQDPGAGQPQHF.

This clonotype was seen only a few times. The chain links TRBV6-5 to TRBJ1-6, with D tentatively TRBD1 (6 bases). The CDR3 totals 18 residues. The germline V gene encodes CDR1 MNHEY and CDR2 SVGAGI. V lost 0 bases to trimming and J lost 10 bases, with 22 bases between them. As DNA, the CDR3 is TGTGCCAGCAGTTACTCGAGGGCCGGGGCACAGGGAGGATCACCCCTCCACTTT. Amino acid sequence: CASSYSRAGAQGGSPLHF.